These 10 T cell receptor beta chains came from one sample sequenced in a study of radiotherapy plus CTLA-4 blockade in lung cancer. The data were produced by immunoSEQ multiplex PCR, yet TCRdb's version contains in-frame clones alone and is incomplete. Among just under 60,000 clones listed, 77% were seen once. The sample consisted of peripheral blood, taken from a patient treated with radiotherapy plus ipilimumab. The receptors here all came from a human donor with non-small cell lung cancer who had a partial response to radiotherapy plus ipilimumab.

There are a few counts of this clone. The J gene is TRBJ2-3, the V gene TRBV9, with a tentative D call TRBD1 (5 bases). The CDR3 loop spans 15 amino acids. Germline-derived CDR1 and CDR2 are SGDLS and YYNGEE. Deletions cut 2 bases from V and 0 bases from J, with 10 bases between. CDR3 DNA sequence: TGTGCCAGCAGCGTGGACACCCCTAGCACAGATACGCAGTATTTT. It translates to CASSVDTPSTDTQYF. The whole variable domain, remainder taken from reference TRBV9 and TRBJ2-3, is DSGVTQTPKHLITATGQRVTLRCSPRSGDLSVYWYQQSLDQGLQFLIQYYNGEERAKGNILERFSAQQFPDLHSELNLSSLELGDSALYFCASSVDTPSTDTQYFGPGTRLTVL.

This clone was seen a few times. The J gene is TRBJ1-1, the V gene TRBV9; the D is unclear. This CDR3 is 15 amino acids long. Trimming cost V 3 bases and J 1 base, with 13 bases left between them. Germline V gene sequence: CDR1 SGDLS, CDR2 YYNGEE. CDR3 residues: CASSGGLAANTEAFF. In DNA, the CDR3 is TGTGCCAGCAGCGGAGGGTTGGCCGCGAACACTGAAGCTTTCTTT.

The chain carries TRBV6-5 and TRBJ1-3, with 7 nucleotides matching TRBD1. V shed 6 bases, J shed 2 bases, and the junction held 4 bases outside the gene matches. This CDR3 has 14 amino acids. Germline V gene sequence: CDR1 MNHEY, CDR2 SVGAGI. The CDR3 sequence: CASRDTGAGNTIYF. In DNA form, the CDR3 reads TGTGCCAGCAGGGACACAGGGGCTGGAAACACCATATATTTT.

The chain employs TRBV29-1 and TRBJ2-7, with 8 nucleotides matching TRBD1. Germline CDR1 is SQVTM and CDR2 is ANQGSEA. J was trimmed by 3 bases and V by 8 bases; bases with no gene match: 6. This CDR3 spans 12 amino acids. This chain's CDR3 is CSPRQGRYEQYF. The CDR3 DNA reads TGCAGCCCCCGACAGGGGCGCTACGAGCAGTACTTC.

This clone has a handful of counts. The chain is built from TRBV6-1 and TRBJ1-1; possible D gene TRBD1, 5 bases. The V gene's germline CDR1 is MNHNS and CDR2 SASEGT. The V end lost 8 bases, the J end lost 8 bases, and 9 bases lay between the germline ends. The CDR3 sequence is 10 residues long. This CDR3 reads CASGQPEAFF. In DNA, the CDR3 is TGTGCCAGCGGACAACCCGAAGCTTTCTTT.

This chain uses TRBV7-8 with TRBJ2-5; TRBD2 matches 8 bases. The CDR3 covers 14 residues. The germline CDR1 and CDR2 sequences are SGHVS and FQNEAQ. Trimming at V came to 5 bases and at J to 4 bases, leaving 6 bases not matched to a gene. This CDR3 is CASSPAAGAETQYF. For the CDR3, the DNA is TGTGCCAGCAGCCCGGCAGCGGGGGCAGAGACCCAGTACTTC.

V usage is TRBV6-1 and J usage is TRBJ1-2; 8 nucleotides align to TRBD1. The V and J ends lost 4 bases and 5 bases, in that order; junction bases with no gene match: 0. CDR3 size: 12 residues. In germline, CDR1 is MNHNS, CDR2 SASEGT. The CDR3 sequence is CASSGTGYGYTF. In DNA, the CDR3 is TGTGCCAGCAGTGGGACAGGGTATGGCTACACCTTC.

The rearrangement uses TRBV4-2 and TRBJ2-3; 8 nucleotides line up with TRBD2. Germline V CDR1 and CDR2: LGHNA, YNFKEQ. V shed 0 bases, J shed 1 base, and the junction held 3 bases outside the gene matches. The CDR3 has 16 amino acids. CDR3 in DNA: TGTGCCAGCAGCCAAGATCCGGGGGGGCGCACAGATACGCAGTATTTT. Its translation: CASSQDPGGRTDTQYF.

Relative to its sample, this clone is medium-sized. CDR3 sequence: CASSPIQGQNTEAFF. In nucleotides, the CDR3 is TGCGCCAGCAGCCCTATCCAAGGACAGAACACTGAAGCTTTCTTT. The V and J genes are TRBV5-1 and TRBJ1-1; the D gene is possibly TRBD1 (5 bases). The germline CDR1 and CDR2 sequences are SGHRS and YFSETQ. V was pared by 4 bases and J by 1 base, with 14 bases between. This CDR3 is built from 15 residues.

The V gene is TRBV19, the J gene TRBJ2-3, with a possible D match to TRBD2 (6 bases). This CDR3 comprises 15 residues. In germline, CDR1 is LNHDA, CDR2 SQIVND (reference sequence). Trimming cost V 7 bases and J 2 bases, with 16 bases left between them. CDR3: CASTPGRLSTDTQYF. CDR3 bases: TGTGCCAGTACCCCGGGGAGGTTATCCACAGATACGCAGTATTTT.